The subject of this entry is one TCR beta chain. As yet, its antigen is unknown. The data were obtained in a study of regulatory T cells in long-lasting Graves disease. Whole-study results and caveats: No thyroid tissue was studied; the work used peripheral blood only.

According to the study, TCR beta libraries were built with iRepertoire HTBI primers and CDR3-region Arm-PCR. TCRdb re-analysed the multiplex PCR reads in MiXCR, keeping a single row per CDR3 protein. The sample lists hundreds of thousands of distinct CDR3 sequences, around 16% seen once, with 20% to 25% in the top ten. As to time point: newly diagnosed GD, antithyroid drugs for less than 3 months. TCR sequences were obtained from RNA taken from PBMCs. This same sample was also part of a study on T cells in Graves' hyperthyroidism and ophthalmopathy. Per that study: Patients with uncontrolled infections, other autoimmune diseases, pregnancy or lactation were excluded.

Sequencing was performed on peripheral blood mononuclear cells (PBMCs), taken at new diagnosis, from a patient treated with antithyroid drugs. The receptor was isolated from a woman aged 40 to 65 with Graves disease.

The CDR3 reads CSEKGVPGLTTYEQYF. CDR3 sequence (DNA): TGCAGCGAAAAAGGGGTCCCGGGACTTACAACCTACGAGCAGTACTTC. J is TRBJ2-7 and V is TRBV29-1; D may be TRBD2 (6 bases). The germline V and J ends were trimmed by 7 bases and 2 bases, with 24 bases remaining between them. The germline gives CDR1 SQVTM, CDR2 ANQGSEA. The CDR3 runs to 16 residues.